This TCR beta chain was retrieved from a study of blood T cell repertoires in COVID-19. Background on the study: From the United States, Italy and Spain came samples of acute and convalescent COVID-19. PBMCs, B-cell-depleted T cells, or T cells were the source of the cDNA or gDNA that made up the material.

CDR1 and CDR2 (germline): SGHVS, FQNEAQ. This CDR3 contains 14 residues. V gave up 4 bases and J gave up 5 bases; unmatched junction bases: 5. Per the original methods: Amplified reference gene primers provided the basis for estimating nucleated cell counts. Sequencing used immunoSEQ multiplex PCR; TCRdb keeps in-frame clones, though not all of them. V and J calls and clone size are those listed in that table; D and trimming were worked out from the DNA. The sample includes roughly 110,000 clones, around 92% of them seen just once. The source material was peripheral blood. This receptor was identified in a man aged 35-49 years with active or convalescent COVID-19. This chain connects TRBV7-8 to TRBJ1-5; 7 nucleotides align to TRBD1. In nucleotides, the CDR3 is TGTGCCAGCAGCTCAGAGACAGGGTATCAGCCCCAGCATTTT. Protein: CASSSETGYQPQHF.